This T cell receptor (beta chain) was sequenced during a study of control samples from healthy donors and cancer patients. Assay used: immunoSEQ multiplex PCR; TCRdb lists only in-frame clones, some missing. The sample records some 210,000 clones, around 90% being singletons. Per germline, CDR1 KGHDR and CDR2 SFDVKD. The CDR3 runs to 17 residues. The V end lost 6 bases, the J end lost 8 bases, and 27 bases lay between the germline ends. The chain employs TRBV24-1 and TRBJ1-2, with no clear D. The sequencing sample was made of blood. This sequence was found in a man aged 30 to 39 in good health. The CDR3 region has the DNA TGTGCCACCAGTACCGGGCCCGGAGTCACGGCGAATATGGGCTACACCTTC. It yields the protein CATSTGPGVTANMGYTF.